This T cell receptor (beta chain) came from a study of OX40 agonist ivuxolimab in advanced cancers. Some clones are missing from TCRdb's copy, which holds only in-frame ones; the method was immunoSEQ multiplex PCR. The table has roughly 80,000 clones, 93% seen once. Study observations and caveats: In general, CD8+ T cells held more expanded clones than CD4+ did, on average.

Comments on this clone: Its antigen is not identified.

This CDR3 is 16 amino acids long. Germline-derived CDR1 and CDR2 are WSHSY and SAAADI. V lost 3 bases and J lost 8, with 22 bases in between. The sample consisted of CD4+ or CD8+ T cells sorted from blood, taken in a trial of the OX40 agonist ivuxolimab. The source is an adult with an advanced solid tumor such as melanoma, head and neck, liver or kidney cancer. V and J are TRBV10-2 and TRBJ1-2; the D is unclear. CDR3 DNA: TGCGCCAGCAGTGACGATTCTCTCCCGCCCGGTCGGGGCTACACCTTC. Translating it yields CASSDDSLPPGRGYTF.